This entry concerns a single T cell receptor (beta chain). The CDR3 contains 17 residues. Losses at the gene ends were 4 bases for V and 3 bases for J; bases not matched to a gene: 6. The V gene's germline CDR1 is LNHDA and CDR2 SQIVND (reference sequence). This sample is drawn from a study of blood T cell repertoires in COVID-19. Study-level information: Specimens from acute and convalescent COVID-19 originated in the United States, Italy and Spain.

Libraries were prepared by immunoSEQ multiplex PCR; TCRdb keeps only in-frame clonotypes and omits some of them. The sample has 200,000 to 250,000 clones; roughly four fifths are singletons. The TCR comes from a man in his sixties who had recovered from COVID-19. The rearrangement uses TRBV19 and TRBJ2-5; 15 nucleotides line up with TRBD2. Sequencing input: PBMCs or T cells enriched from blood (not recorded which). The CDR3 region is CASSNLWTSGGEETQYF. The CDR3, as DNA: TGTGCCAGTAGTAACCTTTGGACTAGCGGGGGGGAAGAGACCCAGTACTTC. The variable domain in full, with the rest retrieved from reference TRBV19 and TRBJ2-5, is DGGITQSPKYLFRKEGQNVTLSCEQNLNHDAMYWYRQDPGQGLRLIYYSQIVNDFQKGDIAEGYSVSREKKESFPLTVTSAQKNPTAFYLCASSNLWTSGGEETQYFGPGTRLLVL.